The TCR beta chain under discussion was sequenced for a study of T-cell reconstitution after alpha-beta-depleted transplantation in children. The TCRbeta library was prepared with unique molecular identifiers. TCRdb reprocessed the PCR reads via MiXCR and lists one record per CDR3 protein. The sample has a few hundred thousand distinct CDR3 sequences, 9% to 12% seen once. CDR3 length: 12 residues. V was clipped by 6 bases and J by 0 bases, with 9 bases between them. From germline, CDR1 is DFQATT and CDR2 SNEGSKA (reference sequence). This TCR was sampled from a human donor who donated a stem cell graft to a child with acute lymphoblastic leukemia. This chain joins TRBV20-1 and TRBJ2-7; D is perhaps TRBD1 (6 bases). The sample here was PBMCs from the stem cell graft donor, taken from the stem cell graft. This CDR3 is CSAAQGSYEQYF. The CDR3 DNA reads TGCAGTGCCGCACAGGGCTCCTACGAGCAGTACTTC.